This T cell receptor (beta chain) was profiled in a study of shared clonotypes between healthy human individuals. Study in general: The donors, a couple of women and three men, were aged 18 to 49.

In germline, CDR1 is MDHEN, CDR2 SYDVKM. Trimming shortened V by 2 bases and J by 4 bases, and 5 bases separated the two germline ends. This CDR3 region has 13 residues. This was a deep-level run. Several immunoSEQ 96-well plates shared each subset's DNA, each plate a replicate. Libraries were prepared by immunoSEQ multiplex PCR; TCRdb keeps only in-frame clonotypes and omits some of them. This sample has over a million clones, with roughly 70% found just once. The chain uses TRBV28 and TRBJ1-4; no firm D call. Sequencing was done on a sample of memory CD4+ T cells sorted from blood. Subset in this sample: CD45RA-negative fraction. The origin of this receptor is a man aged 18 to 29 in good health. The CDR3 DNA is TGTGCCAGCAGTTTAAGGGTTAATGAAAAACTGTTTTTT. This codes for CASSLRVNEKLFF.